This T cell receptor (beta chain) was captured in a study of T cells after yellow fever vaccination. Study details: The authors prepared low-cell-number fractions using SMART-Seq v4 Ultra Low Input.

Making TCR cDNA involved 5'RACE template switching, which added UMIs and a universal primer site. A single record per CDR3 protein comes from TCRdb applying MiXCR to the 5' RACE reads. The table records 300,000 to 400,000 distinct CDR3 sequences, 7.5% to 9% of them present only once. Points from the study as a whole: Weaker overall was a secondary response that nonetheless peaked faster, on day 5 versus 15. It was a small share of clonotypes that appeared in both CD4 and CD8 compartments.

This clonotype was counted only a few times. Its specificity is unknown. The germline CDR1 and CDR2 sequences are LGHNA and YSLEER. V dropped 6 bases and J dropped 3 bases, with 14 bases sitting between them. The CDR3 is 14 amino acids. The chain combines TRBV4-3 with TRBJ1-2; D is undetermined. This sequence was found in a man aged 18 to 30 who received the YFV17D yellow fever vaccine. The sample in question was PBMCs, obtained on the day of the first yellow fever vaccination. The CDR3 DNA reads as TGCGCCAGCAGATTCGGACTTTCCCACTATGGCTACACCTTC. It specifies CASRFGLSHYGYTF.